A single sample gave rise to the 7 T cell receptor beta chains below, sequenced in a study of blood T cell repertoires in COVID-19. Sequencing used immunoSEQ multiplex PCR; TCRdb keeps in-frame clones, though not all of them. The sample lists roughly 260,000 clones; 75% to 90% were seen once. The sample taken for sequencing was peripheral blood. The origin of the receptors is a woman aged 50 to 60 who had recovered from COVID-19.

The chain has TRBV2 and TRBJ1-2; D perhaps matches TRBD1 (6 bases). Trimming pared 7 bases from V and 0 bases from J, leaving 18 bases between. CDR1 and CDR2 from the germline V gene are SNHLY and FYNNEI. The length of the CDR3 is 16 residues. DNA for the CDR3: TGTGCCAGCAACCTCCCAGGGGTCGGAACTAACTATGGCTACACCTTC. This gives the protein CASNLPGVGTNYGYTF.

The CDR3 spells CASSPGTEAFF. Here the CDR3 DNA reads TGTGCCAGCAGCCCAGGGACTGAAGCTTTCTTT. The rearrangement links TRBV7-9 to TRBJ1-1; D is perhaps TRBD1 (5 bases). Germline V gene lookup returns CDR1 SEHNR and CDR2 FQNEAQ (reference sequence). V was trimmed by 5 bases and J by 5 bases, leaving 6 bases between them. The CDR3 length is 11 residues.

Notes on this clone: One end of the junction is discordant with germline, which a read error may explain. This chain connects TRBV7-7 to TRBJ1-1; TRBD1 matches at 7 bases. Germline-derived CDR1 and CDR2 are SSHAT and FNYEAQ (reference sequence). The CDR3 has 13 residues. This chain's CDR3 is CASSVDRDTEAFF. CDR3 nucleotide sequence: TGTGCTAGCAGCGTCGACAGGGACACTGAAGCTTTCTTT.

The chain couples TRBV6-6 to TRBJ1-5; D ambiguous. Germline loops: CDR1 MNHNY, CDR2 SVGAGI (reference sequence). Trimming stripped 8 bases from V and 4 bases from J, with 12 bases between. This CDR3 spans 13 amino acids. The CDR3 reads CASVTRGNQPQHF. CDR3 coding DNA: TGTGCCAGCGTAACCCGAGGGAATCAGCCCCAGCATTTT.

The V gene is TRBV6-2 or TRBV6-3, the J gene TRBJ1-5; 9 bases fit TRBD1. Trimming took 5 bases from V and 6 from J; bases not matched to a gene: 2. The germline gives CDR1 MNHEY, CDR2 SVGEGT. The CDR3 is made up of 13 amino acids. CDR3 sequence (DNA): TGTGCCAGCAGTGGACAGGGGCGTCAGCCCCAGCATTTT. It encodes CASSGQGRQPQHF.

The rearrangement links TRBV30 to TRBJ2-7; the D gene is possibly TRBD2 (7 bases). The V gene's germline CDR1 is GTSNPN and CDR2 SVGIG (reference sequence). This CDR3 has 11 amino acids. V was pared by 3 bases and J by 7 bases, with 10 bases between. DNA for the CDR3: TGTGCCTGGAGCGGGGGGCAGGAGCAGTACTTC. Translation: CAWSGGQEQYF.

This sequence joins TRBV11-2 and TRBJ1-6; D not resolved. Trimming stripped 4 bases from V and 14 bases from J, with 15 bases between. CDR1 SGHAT and CDR2 FQNNGV come from the germline V gene. The length of the CDR3 is 13 residues. The CDR3 DNA reads as TGTGCCAGCAGCTCTCGGCCGGTCGGGTCCCTCCACTTT. Protein sequence: CASSSRPVGSLHF.